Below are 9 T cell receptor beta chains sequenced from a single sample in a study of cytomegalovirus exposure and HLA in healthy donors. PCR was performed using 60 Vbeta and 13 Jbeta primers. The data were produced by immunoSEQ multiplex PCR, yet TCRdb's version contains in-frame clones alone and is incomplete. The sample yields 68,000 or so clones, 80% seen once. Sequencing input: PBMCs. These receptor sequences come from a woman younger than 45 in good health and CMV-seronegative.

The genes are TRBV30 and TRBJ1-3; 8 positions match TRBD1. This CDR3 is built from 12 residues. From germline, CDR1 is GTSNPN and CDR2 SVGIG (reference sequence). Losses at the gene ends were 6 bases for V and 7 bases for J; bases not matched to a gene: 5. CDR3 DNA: TGTGCCTGTGGACAGGGAGGCAACACCATATATTTT. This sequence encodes CACGQGGNTIYF.

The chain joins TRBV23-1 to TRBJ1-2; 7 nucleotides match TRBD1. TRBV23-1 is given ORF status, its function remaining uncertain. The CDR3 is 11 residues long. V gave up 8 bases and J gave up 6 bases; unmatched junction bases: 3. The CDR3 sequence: CASQGEDGYTF. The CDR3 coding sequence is TGCGCCAGCCAGGGGGAAGATGGCTACACCTTC.

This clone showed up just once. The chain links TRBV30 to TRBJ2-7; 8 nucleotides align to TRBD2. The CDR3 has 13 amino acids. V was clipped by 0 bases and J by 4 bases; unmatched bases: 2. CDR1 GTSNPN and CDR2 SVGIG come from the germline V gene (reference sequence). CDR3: CAWSVGRGYEQYF. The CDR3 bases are TGTGCCTGGAGTGTCGGGAGGGGGTACGAGCAGTACTTC. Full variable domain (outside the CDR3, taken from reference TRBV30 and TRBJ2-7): SQTIHQWPATLVQPVGSPLSLECTVEGTSNPNLYWYRQAAGRGLQLLFYSVGIGQISSEVPQNLSASRPQDRQFILSSKKLLLSDSGFYLCAWSVGRGYEQYFGPGTRLTVT.

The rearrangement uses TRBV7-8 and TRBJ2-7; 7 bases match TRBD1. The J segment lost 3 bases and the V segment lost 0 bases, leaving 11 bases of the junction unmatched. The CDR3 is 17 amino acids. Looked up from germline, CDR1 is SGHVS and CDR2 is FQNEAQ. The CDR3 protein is CASSLARYRGIDYEQYF. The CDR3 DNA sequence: TGTGCCAGCAGCTTAGCGAGGTACAGGGGCATTGACTACGAGCAGTACTTC.

The CDR3 nucleotides are TGTGCCAGCTCACGGGGACAGGGCAACACTGAAGCTTTCTTT. It yields the protein CASSRGQGNTEAFF. This chain links TRBV18 with TRBJ1-1; 9 positions agree with TRBD1. The CDR3 has 14 residues. The germline V gene encodes CDR1 KGHSH and CDR2 LQKENI. The junction had 2 bases not matched to a gene; V was cut back by 4 bases and J by 2 bases. Together with reference TRBV18 and TRBJ1-1, the CDR3 gives the full variable domain: NAGVMQNPRHLVRRRGQEARLRCSPMKGHSHVYWYRQLPEEGLKFMVYLQKENIIDESGMPKERFSAEFPKEGPSILRIQQVVRGDSAAYFCASSRGQGNTEAFFGQGTRLTVV.

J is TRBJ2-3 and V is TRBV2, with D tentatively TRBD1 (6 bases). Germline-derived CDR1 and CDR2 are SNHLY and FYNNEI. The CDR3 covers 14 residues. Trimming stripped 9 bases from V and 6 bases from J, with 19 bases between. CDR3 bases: TGTGCCAGAGTTCGGGACACGGTGCCGGATACGCAGTATTTT. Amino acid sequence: CARVRDTVPDTQYF.

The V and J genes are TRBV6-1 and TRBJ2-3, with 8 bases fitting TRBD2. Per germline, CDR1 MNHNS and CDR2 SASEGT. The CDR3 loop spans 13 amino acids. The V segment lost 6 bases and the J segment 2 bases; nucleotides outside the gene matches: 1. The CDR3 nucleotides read TGTGCCAGCAGGGGACTAGTCACAGATACGCAGTATTTT. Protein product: CASRGLVTDTQYF.

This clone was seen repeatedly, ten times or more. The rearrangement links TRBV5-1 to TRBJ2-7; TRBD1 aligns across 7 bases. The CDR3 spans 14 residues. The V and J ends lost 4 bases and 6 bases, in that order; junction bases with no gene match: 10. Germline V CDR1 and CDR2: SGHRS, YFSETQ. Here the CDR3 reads CASSPLSQGVEQYF. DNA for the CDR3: TGCGCCAGCAGCCCCCTTTCTCAGGGGGTCGAGCAGTACTTC.

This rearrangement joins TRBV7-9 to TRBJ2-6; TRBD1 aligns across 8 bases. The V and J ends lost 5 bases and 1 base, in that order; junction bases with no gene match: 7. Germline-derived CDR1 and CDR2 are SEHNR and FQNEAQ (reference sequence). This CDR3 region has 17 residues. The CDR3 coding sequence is TGTGCCAGCAGCCTTCGACAGGGGATTTCTGGGGCCAACGTCCTGACTTTC. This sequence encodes CASSLRQGISGANVLTF.